These T cell receptor beta chains were read from a single sample in a study of blood T cell repertoires in COVID-19. This table comes from immunoSEQ multiplex PCR, and its TCRdb copy is limited to in-frame clones, with some not included. The sample lists 150,000 to 200,000 clones; roughly four fifths were seen once. Sample: peripheral blood. Receptors originate from a man aged 55 to 69 with active or convalescent COVID-19. The CDR3 runs from the conserved cysteine through the conserved F or W.

j_call v_call cdr3_aa
TRBJ2-5 TRBV3-1/TRBV3-2 CASSPPQETQYF
TRBJ1-5 TRBV18 CASSSRQEAYNQPQHF
TRBJ2-1 TRBV11-2 CASSEVSGSIDEQFF
TRBJ2-1 TRBV9 CASSVAILAGGNNEQFF
TRBJ2-7 TRBV6-5 CASTDSSGGAHEQYF
TRBJ2-5 TRBV18 CASSRGREETQYF
TRBJ2-7 TRBV11-2 CASSFGQGNEQYF
TRBJ2-1 TRBV7-8 CASSPRQGIEQFF
TRBJ1-6 TRBV27 CASSPNLGTGFGIGNSPLHF
TRBJ1-4 TRBV11-2 CASSPDRPNEKLFF
TRBJ2-1 TRBV6-5 CASRSSGGFYNEQFF
TRBJ1-2 TRBV7-9 CASSLGAQGYGYTF
TRBJ2-1 TRBV9 CASSLGLSSRAYNEQFF
TRBJ1-1 TRBV7-8 CASSFDTGTGVAFF
TRBJ2-7 TRBV21-1 CASRPTDSDAYEQYF
TRBJ2-1 TRBV19 CASSILGQGAENEQFF
TRBJ2-3 TRBV24-1 CATSPPSSGGNTDTQYF
TRBJ2-7 TRBV27 CASSFLRREGLGEQYF
TRBJ1-3 TRBV6-5 CASSYGTGDSGNTIYF
TRBJ2-1 TRBV5-1 CASSTQGTWVLDEQFF
TRBJ1-2 TRBV7-2 CASSLGPRGYAVDGYTF
TRBJ1-2 TRBV6-5 CASSFQDTSYGYTF
TRBJ1-2 TRBV24-1 CATSDSSGQGEGYTF
TRBJ2-1 TRBV10-3 CAITASGYNEQFF
TRBJ2-7 TRBV10-2 CASRQGTSYEQYF
TRBJ2-3 TRBV15 CATSIGRTDTQYF
TRBJ1-5 TRBV19 CASSIARGGSNQPQHF
TRBJ1-5 TRBV6-6 CATAEGLSNQPQHF
TRBJ2-7 TRBV10-1 CASSTETSKYF
TRBJ2-5 TRBV25-1 CASSETRGLETQYF
TRBJ2-1 TRBV7-7 CASSLEARNEQFF
TRBJ1-5 TRBV5-1 CASSLEAGNQPQHF
TRBJ2-3 TRBV7-9 CASMTQPQGPWDTQYF
TRBJ2-7 TRBV20-1 CSANRDEQYF
TRBJ1-2 TRBV25-1 CASRGAGYTF
TRBJ1-6 TRBV29-1 CSVLGTGGNSPLHF
TRBJ2-7 TRBV11-3 CASSPGTSLGEQYF
TRBJ1-3 TRBV4-2 CASSQDPGTGGNTIYF
TRBJ2-1 TRBV5-1 CASSQLAGVTNEQFF
TRBJ2-7 TRBV7-2 CASSTPGLAQYEQYF
TRBJ1-5 TRBV28 CASSFSLASNQPQHF
TRBJ2-3 TRBV5-1 CASSLRGSGTDTQYF
TRBJ2-1 TRBV21-1 CASSGGQGPYNEQFF